The 10 T cell receptor beta chains reported below all come from one sample, sequenced in a study of OX40 agonist ivuxolimab in advanced cancers. Some clones are missing from TCRdb's copy, which holds only in-frame ones; the method was immunoSEQ multiplex PCR. The sample consists of 40,000 or so clones, 75% to 90% of them appearing once. The sequences come from CD4+ or CD8+ T cells sorted from blood, collected in a trial of the OX40 agonist ivuxolimab. These receptor sequences come from an adult with an advanced solid tumor such as melanoma, head and neck, liver or kidney cancer.

The sample holds a few counts of this clone. The rearrangement uses TRBV6-1 and TRBJ1-2; D is perhaps TRBD1 (5 bases). The CDR3 extends over 14 amino acids. Germline V CDR1 and CDR2: MNHNS, SASEGT. The V end was cut by 4 bases, the J end by 4 bases, with 13 bases between. CDR3 DNA: TGTGCCAGCAGTGCGGCAGGGTCGATCTATGGCTACACCTTC. Translated: CASSAAGSIYGYTF.

This clone was picked up a small number of times. This chain links TRBV11-2 with TRBJ2-3; D is tentatively TRBD1 or TRBD2 (5 bases each). The CDR3 runs to 16 residues. Trimming took 1 base from V and 5 from J, leaving 16 bases between them. Per germline, CDR1 SGHAT and CDR2 FQNNGV. The CDR3 is CASSLVWQGRVDTQYF. CDR3 bases: TGTGCCAGCAGCTTAGTATGGCAGGGACGAGTAGATACGCAGTATTTT.

This chain uses TRBV19 with TRBJ2-1; 8 bases are a match to TRBD2. The V segment lost 7 bases and the J segment 3 bases; nucleotides outside the gene matches: 8. Germline values: CDR1 LNHDA, CDR2 SQIVND (reference sequence). The CDR3 length is 15 residues. The CDR3 protein is CASTTMAGGYNEQFF. Here the CDR3 DNA reads TGTGCCAGTACCACTATGGCGGGAGGCTACAATGAGCAGTTCTTC.

The sample holds one count of this clone. The CDR3 loop reads CASSLGTADKSQHF. The CDR3 DNA reads TGCGCCAGCAGCCTTGGGACAGCGGACAAGTCCCAGCATTTT. The chain links TRBV4-1 to TRBJ1-5; 7 bases are a match to TRBD1. CDR3 length equals 14 residues. Looked up from germline, CDR1 is MGHRA and CDR2 is YSYEKL. Germline trimming cut 4 bases from V and 11 bases from J; bases unmatched to any gene: 11.

Turning to this clone: At one end, the junction sequence differs from germline, possibly due to a read error. The chain combines TRBV14 with TRBJ2-5; TRBD2 agrees at 13 bases. The V gene's germline CDR1 is SGHDN and CDR2 FVKESK. The CDR3 consists of 16 residues. In nucleotides, the CDR3 is TGTACCAGCAGCGTCACTAGCGGGAGGGCCTTGGAGACCCAGTACTTC. It translates to CTSSVTSGRALETQYF.

In the case of this clone: The junction departs from the called germline gene at one end, perhaps through a read error. The chain links TRBV7-2 to TRBJ2-7, with unresolved D. The CDR3 is made up of 11 amino acids. Germline V gives CDR1 SGHTA, CDR2 FQGNSA. In nucleotides, the CDR3 is TGTGCCAGCAGCTTAGGGACCCCCCGAGACTTC. It translates to CASSLGTPRDF.

The V and J genes are TRBV6-1 and TRBJ2-1, with D possibly being TRBD1 (7 bases). The CDR3 is 15 residues long. Germline assignment: CDR1 MNHNS and CDR2 SASEGT. The ends were cut back, 7 bases at V and 1 base at J, with 14 bases in the middle. In DNA form, the CDR3 reads TGTGCCAGCACCCAGGGGGACTGGTCCTACAATGAGCAGTTCTTC. This sequence encodes CASTQGDWSYNEQFF.

This clone was detected only a few times. Written as DNA, the CDR3 is TGTGCCACCAGCATGGGACCGAGCGACGAGCAGTACTTC. This gives the protein CATSMGPSDEQYF. V and J are TRBV15 and TRBJ2-7, with D perhaps assigned TRBD1 or TRBD2 (5 bases each). The CDR3 totals 13 residues. Trimming removed 4 bases at V and 5 bases at J, with 12 bases between. CDR1 LNHNV and CDR2 YYDKDF come from the germline V gene (reference sequence). Full variable domain (remainder filled in from reference TRBV15 and TRBJ2-7): DAMVIQNPRYQVTQFGKPVTLSCSQTLNHNVMYWYQQKSSQAPKLLFHYYDKDFNNEADTPDNFQSRRPNTSFCFLDIRSPGLGDTAMYLCATSMGPSDEQYFGPGTRLTVT.

The V call is TRBV6-1, the J call TRBJ1-2, with D perhaps matching TRBD1 (5 bases). Trimming removed 2 bases at V and 5 bases at J, with 9 bases between. The CDR3 has 13 amino acids. CDR1 is MNHNS, CDR2 SASEGT, per germline. This CDR3 is CASSESGRYGYTF. The CDR3, as DNA: TGTGCCAGCAGTGAATCAGGGCGGTATGGCTACACCTTC.

This clone was found a few times. V is TRBV19 and J is TRBJ1-6, with TRBD1 as a possible D gene (5 bases). Germline V lookup: CDR1 LNHDA, CDR2 SQIVND (reference sequence). This CDR3 region has 18 residues. V was shortened by 0 bases and J by 7 bases, with 19 bases between the two germline ends. For the CDR3, the DNA is TGTGCCAGTAGTATAGACCTCCCCTGGTTAGGGGACAATTCACCCCTCCACTTT. Amino acids: CASSIDLPWLGDNSPLHF.